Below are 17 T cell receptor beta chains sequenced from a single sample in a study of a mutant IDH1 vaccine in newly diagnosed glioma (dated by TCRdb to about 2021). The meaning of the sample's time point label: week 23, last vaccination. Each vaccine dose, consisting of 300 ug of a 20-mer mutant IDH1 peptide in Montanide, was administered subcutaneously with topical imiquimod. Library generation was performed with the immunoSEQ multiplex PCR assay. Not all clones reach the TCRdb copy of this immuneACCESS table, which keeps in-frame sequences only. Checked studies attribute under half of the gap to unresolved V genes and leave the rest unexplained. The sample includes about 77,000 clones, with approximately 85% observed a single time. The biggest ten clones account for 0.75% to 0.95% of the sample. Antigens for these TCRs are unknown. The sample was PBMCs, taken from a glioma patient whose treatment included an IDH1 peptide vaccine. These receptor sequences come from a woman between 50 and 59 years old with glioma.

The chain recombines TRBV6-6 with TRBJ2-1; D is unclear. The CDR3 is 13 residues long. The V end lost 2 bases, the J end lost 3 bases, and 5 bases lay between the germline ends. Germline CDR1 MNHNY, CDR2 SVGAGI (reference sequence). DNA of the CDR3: TGTGCCAGCAGTTACCTTTACTACAATGAGCAGTTCTTC. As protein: CASSYLYYNEQFF.

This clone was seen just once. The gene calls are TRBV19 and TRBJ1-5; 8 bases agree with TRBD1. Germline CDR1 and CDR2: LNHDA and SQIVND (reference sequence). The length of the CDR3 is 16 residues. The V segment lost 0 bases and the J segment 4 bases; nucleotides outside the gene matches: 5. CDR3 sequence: CASSIEGQAGNQPQHF. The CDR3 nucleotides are TGTGCCAGTAGTATAGAGGGACAGGCTGGGAATCAGCCCCAGCATTTT. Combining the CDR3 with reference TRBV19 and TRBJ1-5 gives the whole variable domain DGGITQSPKYLFRKEGQNVTLSCEQNLNHDAMYWYRQDPGQGLRLIYYSQIVNDFQKGDIAEGYSVSREKKESFPLTVTSAQKNPTAFYLCASSIEGQAGNQPQHFGDGTRLSIL.

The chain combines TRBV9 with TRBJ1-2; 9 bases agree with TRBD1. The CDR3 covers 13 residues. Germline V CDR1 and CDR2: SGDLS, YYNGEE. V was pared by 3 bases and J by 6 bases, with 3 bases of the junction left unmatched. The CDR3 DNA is TGTGCCAGCAGCGCGGGACAGGGAAATGGCTACACCTTC. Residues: CASSAGQGNGYTF.

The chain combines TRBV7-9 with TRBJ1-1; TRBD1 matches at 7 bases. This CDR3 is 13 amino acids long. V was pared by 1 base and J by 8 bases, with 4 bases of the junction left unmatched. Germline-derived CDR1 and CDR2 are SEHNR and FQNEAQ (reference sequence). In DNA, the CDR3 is TGTGCCAGCAGCTTAGGGGGACAGCCCGAAGCTTTCTTT. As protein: CASSLGGQPEAFF.

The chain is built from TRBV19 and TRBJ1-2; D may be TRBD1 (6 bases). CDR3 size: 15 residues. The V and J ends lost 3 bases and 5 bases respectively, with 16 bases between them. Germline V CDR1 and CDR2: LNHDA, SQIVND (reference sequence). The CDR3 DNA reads TGTGCCAGTAGTATTATACAGGGAGGTTATTATGGCTACACCTTC. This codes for CASSIIQGGYYGYTF.

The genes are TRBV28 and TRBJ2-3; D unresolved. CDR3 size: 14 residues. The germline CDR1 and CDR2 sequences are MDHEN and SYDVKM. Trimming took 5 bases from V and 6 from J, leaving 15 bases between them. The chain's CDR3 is CASSQSLETDTQYF. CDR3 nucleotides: TGTGCCAGCAGTCAAAGTCTTGAAACGGATACGCAGTATTTT. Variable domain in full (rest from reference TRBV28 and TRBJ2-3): DVKVTQSSRYLVKRTGEKVFLECVQDMDHENMFWYRQDPGLGLRLIYFSYDVKMKEKGDIPEGYSVSREKKERFSLILESASTNQTSMYLCASSQSLETDTQYFGPGTRLTVL.

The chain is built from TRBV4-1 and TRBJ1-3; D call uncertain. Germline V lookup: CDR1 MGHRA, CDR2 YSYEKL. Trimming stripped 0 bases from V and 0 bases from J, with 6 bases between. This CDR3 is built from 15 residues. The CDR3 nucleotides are TGCGCCAGCAGCCAAGAAGACCACTCTGGAAACACCATATATTTT. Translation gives CASSQEDHSGNTIYF.

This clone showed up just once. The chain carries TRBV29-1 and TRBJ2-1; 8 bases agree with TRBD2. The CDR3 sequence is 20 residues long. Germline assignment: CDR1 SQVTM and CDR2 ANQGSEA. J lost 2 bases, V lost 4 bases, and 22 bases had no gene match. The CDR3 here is CSVVRGGPNGGSGAYNEQFF. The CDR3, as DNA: TGCAGCGTTGTTCGTGGTGGGCCTAATGGGGGTAGCGGGGCCTACAATGAGCAGTTCTTC.

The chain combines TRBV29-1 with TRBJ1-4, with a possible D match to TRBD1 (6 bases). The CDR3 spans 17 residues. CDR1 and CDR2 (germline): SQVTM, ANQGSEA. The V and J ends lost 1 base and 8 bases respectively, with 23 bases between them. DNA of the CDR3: TGCAGCGTTGAAGGAGGTCCGACAGCCCTAGGGGGAGAAAAACTGTTTTTT. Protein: CSVEGGPTALGGEKLFF.

The CDR3 DNA follows: TGTGCCAGTAGTCACGGGGACCCTAATCAGCCCCAGCATTTT. It specifies CASSHGDPNQPQHF. The chain uses TRBV19 and TRBJ1-5, with D maybe TRBD1 (5 bases). Germline V CDR1 and CDR2: LNHDA, SQIVND (reference sequence). V lost 5 bases and J lost 4, with 12 bases in between. The CDR3 is 14 residues long.

CDR3 residues: CASSGGVTSVGIEQFF. DNA of the CDR3: TGTGCCAGCAGCGGCGGGGTCACTAGCGTGGGGATTGAGCAGTTCTTC. The V call is TRBV9, the J call TRBJ2-1; 7 nucleotides line up with TRBD2. Trimming at V came to 3 bases and at J to 9 bases, leaving 15 bases not matched to a gene. Germline assignment: CDR1 SGDLS and CDR2 YYNGEE. This CDR3 region has 16 residues.

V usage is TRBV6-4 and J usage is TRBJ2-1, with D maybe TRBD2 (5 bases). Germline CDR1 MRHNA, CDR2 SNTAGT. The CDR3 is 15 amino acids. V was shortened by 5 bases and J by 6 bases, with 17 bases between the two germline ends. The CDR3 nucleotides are TGTGCCAGCAGTCGACGCGGAGGAGGCTCCAATGAGCAGTTCTTC. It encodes CASSRRGGGSNEQFF.

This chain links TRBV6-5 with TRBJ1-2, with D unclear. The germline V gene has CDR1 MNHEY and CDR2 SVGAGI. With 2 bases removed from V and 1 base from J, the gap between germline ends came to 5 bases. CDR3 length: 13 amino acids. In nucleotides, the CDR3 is TGTGCCAGCAGTTACCTGAGTAACTATGGCTACACCTTC. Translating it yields CASSYLSNYGYTF.

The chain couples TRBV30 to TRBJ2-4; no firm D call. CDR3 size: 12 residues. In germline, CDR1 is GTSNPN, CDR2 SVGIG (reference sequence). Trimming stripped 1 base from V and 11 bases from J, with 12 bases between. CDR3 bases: TGTGCCTGGAGTGGAACAGACTCCCTTCAGTACTTC. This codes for CAWSGTDSLQYF.

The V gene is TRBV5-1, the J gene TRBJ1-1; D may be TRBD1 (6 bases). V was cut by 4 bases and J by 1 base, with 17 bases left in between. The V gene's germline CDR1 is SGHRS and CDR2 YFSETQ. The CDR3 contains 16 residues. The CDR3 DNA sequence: TGCGCCAGCAGCAACCGGGACATGATCCCGAACACTGAAGCTTTCTTT. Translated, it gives CASSNRDMIPNTEAFF.

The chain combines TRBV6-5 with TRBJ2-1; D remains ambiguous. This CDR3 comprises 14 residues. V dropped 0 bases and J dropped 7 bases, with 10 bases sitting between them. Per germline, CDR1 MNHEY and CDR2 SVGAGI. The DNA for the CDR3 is TGTGCCAGCAGTTACTCGTCCCGAGAGAATGAGCAGTTCTTC. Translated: CASSYSSRENEQFF.

The CDR3 reads CASTPRGRTYEQYF. CDR3 DNA sequence: TGTGCCAGCACCCCCAGAGGGAGAACGTACGAGCAGTACTTC. V usage is TRBV28 and J usage is TRBJ2-7; maybe TRBD2 (5 bases). The germline V and J ends were trimmed by 7 bases and 4 bases, with 17 bases remaining between them. Germline lookup yields CDR1 MDHEN and CDR2 SYDVKM. CDR3 length: 14 residues.